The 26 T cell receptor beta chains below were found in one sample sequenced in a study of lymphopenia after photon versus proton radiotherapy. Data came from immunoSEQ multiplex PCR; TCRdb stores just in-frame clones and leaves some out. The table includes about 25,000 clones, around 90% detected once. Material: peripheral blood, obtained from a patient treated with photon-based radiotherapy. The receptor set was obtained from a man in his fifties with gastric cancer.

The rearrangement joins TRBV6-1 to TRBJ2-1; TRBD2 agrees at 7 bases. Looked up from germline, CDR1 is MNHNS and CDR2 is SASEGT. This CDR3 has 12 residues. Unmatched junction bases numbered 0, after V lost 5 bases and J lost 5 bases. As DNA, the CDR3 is TGTGCCAGCAGTCGGGGGGACAATGAGCAGTTCTTC. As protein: CASSRGDNEQFF.

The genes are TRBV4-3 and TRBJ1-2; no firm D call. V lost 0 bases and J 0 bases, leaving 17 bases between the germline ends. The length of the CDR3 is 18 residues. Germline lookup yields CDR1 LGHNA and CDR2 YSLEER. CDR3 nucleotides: TGCGCCAGCAGCCAAGATATACAACTGGCCTTAGCTAACTATGGCTACACCTTC. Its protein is CASSQDIQLALANYGYTF.

The CDR3 sequence is CASSPGANSYEQYV. CDR3 bases: TGTGCCAGCTCACCAGGGGCTAACTCCTACGAGCAGTACGTC. This chain connects TRBV18 to TRBJ2-7; weak D call: TRBD1 (5 bases). CDR3 length: 14 amino acids. Germline CDR1 reads KGHSH; CDR2 reads LQKENI. Trimming removed 2 bases at V and 0 bases at J, with 8 bases between.

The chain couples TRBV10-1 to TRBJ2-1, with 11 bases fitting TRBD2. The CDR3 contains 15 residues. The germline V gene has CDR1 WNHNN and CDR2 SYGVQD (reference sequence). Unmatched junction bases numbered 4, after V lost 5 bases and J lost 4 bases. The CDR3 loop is CASSISGGAYNEQFF. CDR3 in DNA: TGCGCCAGCAGTATTAGCGGGGGGGCATACAATGAGCAGTTCTTC.

The CDR3 DNA sequence: TGCAGCGTCTGGACTGACTTGTACGAGCAGTACTTC. As protein: CSVWTDLYEQYF. The chain uses TRBV29-1 and TRBJ2-7, with D possibly TRBD2 on 5 matching bases. The CDR3 runs to 12 residues. The V end was cut by 6 bases, the J end by 4 bases, with 13 bases between. Germline V gene data show CDR1 as SQVTM and CDR2 as ANQGSEA.

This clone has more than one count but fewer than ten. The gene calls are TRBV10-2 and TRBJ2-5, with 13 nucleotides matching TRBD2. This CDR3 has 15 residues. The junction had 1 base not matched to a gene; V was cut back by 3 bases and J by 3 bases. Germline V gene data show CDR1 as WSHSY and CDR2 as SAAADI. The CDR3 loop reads CASSELAGGEETQYF. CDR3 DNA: TGCGCCAGCAGTGAACTAGCGGGGGGGGAAGAGACCCAGTACTTC.

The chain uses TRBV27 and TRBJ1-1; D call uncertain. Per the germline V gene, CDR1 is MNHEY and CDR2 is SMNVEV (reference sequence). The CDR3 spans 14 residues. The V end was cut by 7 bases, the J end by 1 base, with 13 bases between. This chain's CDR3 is CASINLDGNTEAFF. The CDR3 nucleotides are TGTGCCAGCATTAACCTCGATGGGAACACTGAAGCTTTCTTT.

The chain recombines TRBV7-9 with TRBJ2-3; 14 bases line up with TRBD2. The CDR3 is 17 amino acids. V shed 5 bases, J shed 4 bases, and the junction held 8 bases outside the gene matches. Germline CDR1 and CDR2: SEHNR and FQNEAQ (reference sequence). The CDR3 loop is CASSRMTSGGAPDTQYF. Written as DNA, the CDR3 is TGTGCCAGCAGCCGAATGACTAGCGGGGGGGCCCCAGATACGCAGTATTTT.

This CDR3 reads CASSMAAGVGEKLFF. The CDR3 bases are TGTGCCAGTAGTATGGCGGCAGGTGTGGGTGAAAAACTGTTTTTT. This rearrangement joins TRBV19 to TRBJ1-4; D ambiguous. Per germline, CDR1 LNHDA and CDR2 SQIVND (reference sequence). The V and J ends lost 3 bases and 7 bases respectively, with 15 bases between them. The CDR3 has 15 residues.

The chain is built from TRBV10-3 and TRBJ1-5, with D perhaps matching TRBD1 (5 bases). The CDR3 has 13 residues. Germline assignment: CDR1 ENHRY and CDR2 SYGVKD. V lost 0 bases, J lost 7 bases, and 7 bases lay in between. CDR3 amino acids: CAISESRDQPQHF. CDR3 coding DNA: TGTGCCATCAGTGAGTCCAGGGACCAGCCCCAGCATTTT.

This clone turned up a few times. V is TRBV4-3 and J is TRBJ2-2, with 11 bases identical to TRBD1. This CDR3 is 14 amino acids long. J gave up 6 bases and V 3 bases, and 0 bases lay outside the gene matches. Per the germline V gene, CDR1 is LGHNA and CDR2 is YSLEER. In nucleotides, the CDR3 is TGCGCCAGCAGCCAGGACAGGGGGCCCGGGGAGCTGTTTTTT. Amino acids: CASSQDRGPGELFF.

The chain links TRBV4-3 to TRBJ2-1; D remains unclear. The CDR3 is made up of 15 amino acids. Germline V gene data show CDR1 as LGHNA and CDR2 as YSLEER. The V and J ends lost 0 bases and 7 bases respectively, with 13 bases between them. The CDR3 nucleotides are TGCGCCAGCAGCCAAGATTCCCAGGCGAGTAATGAGCAGTTCTTC. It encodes CASSQDSQASNEQFF.

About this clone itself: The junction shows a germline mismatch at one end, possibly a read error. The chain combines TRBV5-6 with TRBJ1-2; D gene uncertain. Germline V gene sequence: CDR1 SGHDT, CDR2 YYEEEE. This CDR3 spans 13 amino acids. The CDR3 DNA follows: TGTGCCAGCAGCTTGGCTTCCTCCCTTCCGCTGATTTTC. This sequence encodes CASSLASSLPLIF.

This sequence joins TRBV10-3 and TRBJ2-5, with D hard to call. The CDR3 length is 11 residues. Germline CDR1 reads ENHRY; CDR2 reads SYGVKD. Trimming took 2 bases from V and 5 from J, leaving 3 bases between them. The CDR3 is CAISERETQYF. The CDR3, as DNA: TGTGCCATCAGTGAGAGGGAGACCCAGTACTTC.

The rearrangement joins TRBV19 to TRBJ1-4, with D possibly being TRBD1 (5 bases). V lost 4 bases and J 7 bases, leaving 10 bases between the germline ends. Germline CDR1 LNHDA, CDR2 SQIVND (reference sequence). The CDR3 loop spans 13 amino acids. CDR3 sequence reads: CASSNRRGEKLFF. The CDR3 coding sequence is TGTGCCAGTAGTAATCGGAGGGGTGAAAAACTGTTTTTT.

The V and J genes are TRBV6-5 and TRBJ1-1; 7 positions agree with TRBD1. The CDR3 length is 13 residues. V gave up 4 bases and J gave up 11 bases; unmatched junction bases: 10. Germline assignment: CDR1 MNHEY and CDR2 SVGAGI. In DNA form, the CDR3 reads TGTGCCAGCAGTTCGGAAGGGGGCGCCGAGGCTTTCTTT. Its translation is CASSSEGGAEAFF.

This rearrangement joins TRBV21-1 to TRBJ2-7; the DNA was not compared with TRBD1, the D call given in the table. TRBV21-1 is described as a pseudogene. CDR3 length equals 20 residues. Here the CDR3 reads CASSKALKLLQGGTNYEQYV. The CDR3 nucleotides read TGTGCCAGCAGCAAAGCCCTAAAGTTGCTACAGGGGGGAACCAATTACGAGCAGTACGTC.

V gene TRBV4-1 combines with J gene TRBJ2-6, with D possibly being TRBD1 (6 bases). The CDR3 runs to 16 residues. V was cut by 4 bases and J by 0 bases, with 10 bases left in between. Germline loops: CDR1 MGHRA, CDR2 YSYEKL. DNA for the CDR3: TGCGCCAGCAGCCGGGACACCTCCTCTGGGGCCAACGTCCTGACTTTC. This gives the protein CASSRDTSSGANVLTF.

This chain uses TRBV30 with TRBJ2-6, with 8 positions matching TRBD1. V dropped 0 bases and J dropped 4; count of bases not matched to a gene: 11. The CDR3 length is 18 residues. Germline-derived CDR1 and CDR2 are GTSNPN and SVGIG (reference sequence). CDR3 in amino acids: CAWSVLHRGVRGANVLTF. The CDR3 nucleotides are TGTGCCTGGAGTGTACTTCACAGGGGGGTGCGCGGGGCCAACGTCCTGACTTTC.

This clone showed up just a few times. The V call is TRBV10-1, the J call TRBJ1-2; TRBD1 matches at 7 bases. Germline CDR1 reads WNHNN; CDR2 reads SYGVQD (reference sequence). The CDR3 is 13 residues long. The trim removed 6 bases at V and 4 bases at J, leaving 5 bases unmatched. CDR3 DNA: TGCGCCAGCAGCCGCGACAGGGCCTATGGCTACACCTTC. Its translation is CASSRDRAYGYTF.

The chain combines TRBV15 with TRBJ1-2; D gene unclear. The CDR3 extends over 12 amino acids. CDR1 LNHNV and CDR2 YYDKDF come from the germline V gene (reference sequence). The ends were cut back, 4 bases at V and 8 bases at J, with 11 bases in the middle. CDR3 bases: TGTGCCACCAGCATGGACGGTATAGGCTACACCTTC. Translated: CATSMDGIGYTF.

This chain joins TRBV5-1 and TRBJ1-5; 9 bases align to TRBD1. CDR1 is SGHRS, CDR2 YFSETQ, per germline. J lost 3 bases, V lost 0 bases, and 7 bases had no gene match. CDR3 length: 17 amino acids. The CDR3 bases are TGCGCCAGCAGCTTGGGGACTTGGACAGGGGACAATCAGCCCCAGCATTTT. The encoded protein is CASSLGTWTGDNQPQHF.

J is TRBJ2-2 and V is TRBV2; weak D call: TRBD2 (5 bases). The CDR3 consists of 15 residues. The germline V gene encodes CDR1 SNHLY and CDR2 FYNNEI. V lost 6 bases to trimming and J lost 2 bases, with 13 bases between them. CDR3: CASRRTATNTGELFF. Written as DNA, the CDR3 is TGTGCCAGCAGGAGGACTGCGACAAACACCGGGGAGCTGTTTTTT.

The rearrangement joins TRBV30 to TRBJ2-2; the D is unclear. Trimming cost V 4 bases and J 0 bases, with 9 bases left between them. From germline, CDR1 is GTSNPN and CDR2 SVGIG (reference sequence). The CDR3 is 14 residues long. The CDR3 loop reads CAWKIAANTGELFF. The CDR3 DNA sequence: TGTGCCTGGAAGATAGCCGCGAACACCGGGGAGCTGTTTTTT.

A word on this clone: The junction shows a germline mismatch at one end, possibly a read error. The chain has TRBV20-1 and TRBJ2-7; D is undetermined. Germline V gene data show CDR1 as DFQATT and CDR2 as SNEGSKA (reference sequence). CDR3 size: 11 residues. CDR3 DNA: TGCAGTGCTCTCAAGGGCCCATTTTTAGGCTTC. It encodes CSALKGPFLGF.

DNA for the CDR3: TGTGCCAGCAGCGGAACTAGCGGGGGGGTACAAGAGACCCAGTACTTC. Protein: CASSGTSGGVQETQYF. The chain carries TRBV9 and TRBJ2-5; 13 nucleotides agree with TRBD2. Losses at the gene ends were 3 bases for V and 2 bases for J; bases not matched to a gene: 4. The CDR3 extends over 16 amino acids. In germline, CDR1 is SGDLS, CDR2 YYNGEE.